This is a list of T cell receptor beta chains from one sample in a study of radiation and T cells in renal cell carcinoma. Generated by immunoSEQ multiplex PCR, the TCRdb table keeps only in-frame clones and is missing some. There are 45,000 to 55,000 clones in the sample; around three quarters occur only once, and about 30% lies in the top ten. Sequences were derived from blood, sampled from a patient whose treatment included radiotherapy and nephrectomy. All receptors come from a woman between 70 and 85 years old with renal cell carcinoma. CDR3s include the opening cysteine and the closing phenylalanine or tryptophan. D genes are given only for firm matches.

CDR3aa | j_gene | d_gene | v_gene
CASSYSTGSNQPQHF | TRBJ1-5 | NA | TRBV6-6
CASSRASGGEQFF | TRBJ2-1 | TRBD2 | TRBV9
CASSPGQGLTGELFF | TRBJ2-2 | TRBD1 | TRBV27
CATTTANNEQFF | TRBJ2-1 | NA | TRBV10-2
CASSGTGSLLYEQYF | TRBJ2-7 | NA | TRBV19
CASSRGTGTSVSDTQYF | TRBJ2-3 | TRBD2 | TRBV19
CASSDDDRAEHSPLHF | TRBJ1-6 | TRBD1 | TRBV2
CASSLGHSSYEQYF | TRBJ2-7 | NA | TRBV7-2
CASRPGTGYGETQYF | TRBJ2-5 | TRBD1 | TRBV6-5
CASSLGTGVVIQYF | TRBJ2-4 | TRBD1 | TRBV5-1
CASSYGSPAGELFF | TRBJ2-2 | NA | TRBV6-5
CASSPPSDRGQGTEAFF | TRBJ1-1 | TRBD1 | TRBV18
CASSFAGSGANVLTF | TRBJ2-6 | NA | TRBV7-9
CASRISAGLADNEQFF | TRBJ2-1 | TRBD2 | TRBV5-4
CASSEGTSSQETQYF | TRBJ2-5 | TRBD2 | TRBV2
CASSRDRATYEQYF | TRBJ2-7 | TRBD1 | TRBV19
CASSRLTSAYFKETQYF | TRBJ2-5 | TRBD2 | TRBV11-1
CASSFRDRGYGYTF | TRBJ1-2 | TRBD1 | TRBV7-2
CASTLRQGPETQYF | TRBJ2-5 | TRBD1 | TRBV2
CASSVDSYEQYF | TRBJ2-7 | NA | TRBV5-1
CASSHLSRTASGNTIYF | TRBJ1-3 | NA | TRBV4-1
CASTPKLRRSGAEAFF | TRBJ1-1 | NA | TRBV19
CAIRLRVYEQYF | TRBJ2-7 | NA | TRBV6-5
CAISEHTSGETQYF | TRBJ2-5 | NA | TRBV10-3
CASSLSGRTFQETQYF | TRBJ2-5 | NA | TRBV5-1
CASSMRGTHEQFF | TRBJ2-1 | NA | TRBV19
CASSQEDGEYYGYTF | TRBJ1-2 | NA | TRBV4-1
CASSEKSYEQYF | TRBJ2-7 | NA | TRBV2
CASSEGLAGTDTQYF | TRBJ2-3 | TRBD2 | TRBV18
CASSPPLLAGVHEQFF | TRBJ2-1 | TRBD2 | TRBV18
CASSQRQLANEQFF | TRBJ2-1 | NA | TRBV4-1
CASSPGTGIPNTGELFF | TRBJ2-2 | TRBD1 | TRBV18
CASSYGSGDSNQPQHF | TRBJ1-5 | NA | TRBV6-5
CAWTLRGFSVTEAFF | TRBJ1-1 | NA | TRBV30
CASKLEGGTEAFF | TRBJ1-1 | NA | TRBV27
CASSYLGLDYGYTF | TRBJ1-2 | NA | TRBV6-5
CASAPGTAYNEQFF | TRBJ2-1 | TRBD1 | TRBV25-1